This T cell receptor beta chain was retrieved from a study of radiotherapy plus CTLA-4 blockade in lung cancer listed by TCRdb under 2018. As for the study more broadly: Objective responses were observed in 18% of enrolled patients, and disease control was achieved in around 30%.

Focal radiation therapy combined with CTLA-4 blockade (ipilimumab) was tested in patients with chemo-refractory metastatic non-small-cell lung cancer. The CDR3 sequence holds 14 residues, the cysteine and phenylalanine included. Just the 42-base CDR3 DNA is kept, in frame starting at base 1. The germline V gene (reference sequence) yields SEHNR for CDR1 and FQNEAQ for CDR2. Trimmed from V: 5 bases; trimmed from J: 2 bases; junction bases lacking a gene match: 6. This clone was recorded a few times. No antigen is known for it. Base quality data are lacking; no much larger clone is found one base away. The study at large found these results: Early dynamic changes in blood T cell clones, together with increased serum interferon-beta after radiation, were reported as the strongest predictors of response. TCR clones derived from tumors expanded in peripheral blood after treatment with radiotherapy and ipilimumab.

The library was prepared using the immunoSEQ multiplex PCR assay. The clones in this table, taken by TCRdb from immuneACCESS, are in-frame only. Not every clone is retained; where verified, under half of the shortfall comes from an unresolved V gene, and the cause of the rest is unknown. Counted in this sample were fewer than 45,000 clones; roughly two thirds of them appeared once. The ten top clones hold approximately 10% of the sample. The starting material was peripheral blood, obtained from a patient treated with radiotherapy plus ipilimumab. The V gene is TRBV7-9 and the J gene is TRBJ2-7, with 7 junctional bases fitting TRBD2. This clonotype was sampled from a human donor with non-small cell lung cancer who had stable disease on radiotherapy plus ipilimumab. The CDR3 reads CASSPSGGTYEQYF. In nucleotides, the sequence is TGTGCCAGCAGCCCTTCGGGGGGTACCTACGAGCAGTACTTC.